Following are 25 T cell receptor beta chains from one sample sequenced in a study of OX40 agonist ivuxolimab in advanced cancers. Library preparation used the immunoSEQ multiplex PCR assay. TCRdb obtained this table from immuneACCESS and retained in-frame rearrangements with V and J assigned. These tables miss some clones; where compared with another copy, unresolved V genes account for less than half of the shortfall, and the remainder is unexplained. For this sample there are around 81,000 clones; 70% to 90% appear just once. Jointly, the top ten make up about 1% of the sample. The sample was CD4+ or CD8+ T cells sorted from blood, taken in a trial of the OX40 agonist ivuxolimab. The source of these receptors is an adult with an advanced solid tumor such as melanoma, head and neck, liver or kidney cancer.

The chain is built from TRBV5-1 and TRBJ2-7; 8 nucleotides align to TRBD2. V dropped 4 bases and J dropped 0; count of bases not matched to a gene: 6. CDR1 and CDR2 (germline): SGHRS, YFSETQ. The length of the CDR3 is 15 residues. The CDR3 DNA reads TGCGCCAGCAGCCTGACTAGCGCCTACTCCTACGAGCAGTACTTC. Amino acid sequence: CASSLTSAYSYEQYF.

The CDR3 loop is CAWKVVGAGGLGNIQYF. Written as DNA, the CDR3 is TGTGCCTGGAAAGTCGTGGGGGCGGGAGGGCTCGGAAACATTCAGTACTTC. The V gene is TRBV30, the J gene TRBJ2-4; 9 bases align to TRBD2. The CDR3 extends over 17 amino acids. Per the germline V gene, CDR1 is GTSNPN and CDR2 is SVGIG (reference sequence). The junction had 16 bases not matched to a gene; V was cut back by 4 bases and J by 6 bases. Looking up the rest from reference TRBV30 and TRBJ2-4 gives the full variable domain: SQTIHQWPATLVQPVGSPLSLECTVEGTSNPNLYWYRQAAGRGLQLLFYSVGIGQISSEVPQNLSASRPQDRQFILSSKKLLLSDSGFYLCAWKVVGAGGLGNIQYFGAGTRLSVL.

The chain links TRBV6-4 to TRBJ2-1; 7 bases match TRBD2. V lost 3 bases and J lost 2; bases outside the gene matches: 4. The CDR3 extends over 15 amino acids. The germline gives CDR1 MRHNA, CDR2 SNTAGT. The CDR3 region is CASSETGGPYNEQFF. The CDR3 region has the DNA TGTGCCAGCAGTGAGACGGGAGGCCCCTACAATGAGCAGTTCTTC.

The genes are TRBV18 and TRBJ2-3, with 7 bases identical to TRBD2. Looked up from germline, CDR1 is KGHSH and CDR2 is LQKENI. After removal of 3 bases from V and 0 bases from J, the junction contained 15 bases not matched to a gene. The CDR3 sequence is 19 residues long. The chain's CDR3 is CASSPVFAGEQGSTDTQYF. For the CDR3, the DNA is TGTGCCAGCTCACCGGTGTTCGCGGGAGAGCAGGGTAGCACAGATACGCAGTATTTT.

The chain is built from TRBV11-3 and TRBJ1-5, with no clear D. V was pared by 4 bases and J by 1 base, with 14 bases between. Germline V CDR1 and CDR2: SGHNT, YENEEA. This CDR3 contains 16 residues. The CDR3 region has the DNA TGTGCCAGCAGCTCCAGCAAGGGAGGGAGCAATCAGCCCCAGCATTTT. Translating gives CASSSSKGGSNQPQHF.

For this clone: At one end the junction does not follow the germline gene, possibly because of a read error. CDR3 in amino acids: CASSRTGSANTIYF. Here the CDR3 DNA reads TGTGCCAGCAGCCGGACAGGGTCTGCAAACACCATATATTTT. This sequence joins TRBV5-8 and TRBJ1-3; 8 bases agree with TRBD1. This CDR3 spans 14 amino acids. The germline V gene has CDR1 SGHTS and CDR2 YDEGEE.

The chain is built from TRBV5-4 and TRBJ2-2, with 8 positions matching TRBD1. This CDR3 has 16 amino acids. V lost 4 bases and J lost 1; bases outside the gene matches: 6. Germline V gene lookup returns CDR1 SGHNT and CDR2 YYREEE (reference sequence). The CDR3 DNA is TGTGCCAGCAGCGTAGGAGGGACAGGGAACACCGGGGAGCTGTTTTTT. This translates into CASSVGGTGNTGELFF. Full variable domain (rest looked up from reference TRBV5-4 and TRBJ2-2): ETGVTQSPTHLIKTRGQQVTLRCSSQSGHNTVSWYQQALGQGPQFIFQYYREEENGRGNFPPRFSGLQFPNYSSELNVNALELDDSALYLCASSVGGTGNTGELFFGEGSRLTVL.

This chain uses TRBV28 with TRBJ1-5; D not resolved. This CDR3 region has 13 residues. V was shortened by 5 bases and J by 0 bases, with 5 bases between the two germline ends. Germline assignment: CDR1 MDHEN and CDR2 SYDVKM. CDR3 sequence (DNA): TGTGCCAGCAGTCCTTATAGCAATCAGCCCCAGCATTTT. Translating gives CASSPYSNQPQHF. Combining the CDR3 with reference TRBV28 and TRBJ1-5 gives the whole variable domain DVKVTQSSRYLVKRTGEKVFLECVQDMDHENMFWYRQDPGLGLRLIYFSYDVKMKEKGDIPEGYSVSREKKERFSLILESASTNQTSMYLCASSPYSNQPQHFGDGTRLSIL.

This chain joins TRBV7-8 and TRBJ2-7; tentatively, D is TRBD1 (5 bases). The V gene lost 1 base and the J gene lost 1 base, with 14 bases spanning the gap. The CDR3 extends over 16 amino acids. The germline gives CDR1 SGHVS, CDR2 FQNEAQ. The CDR3 spells CASSLVGRVISYEQYF. The DNA for the CDR3 is TGTGCCAGCAGCTTAGTGGGCAGGGTCATTTCCTACGAGCAGTACTTC.

The chain joins TRBV18 to TRBJ2-7, with 10 positions matching TRBD2. The CDR3 totals 14 residues. Germline assignment: CDR1 KGHSH and CDR2 LQKENI. After removal of 5 bases from V and 3 bases from J, the junction contained 4 bases not matched to a gene. CDR3 sequence (DNA): TGTGCCAGCTCAGAAAGCGGGAGGGGCTACGAGCAGTACTTC. Amino acid sequence: CASSESGRGYEQYF.

The chain carries TRBV6-6 and TRBJ1-1; D is unresolved. The CDR3 has 15 amino acids. The germline gives CDR1 MNHNY, CDR2 SVGAGI (reference sequence). V lost 4 bases and J lost 0, with 12 bases in between. As DNA, the CDR3 is TGTGCCAGCAGTTCTCTGGGGAGTCTGAACACTGAAGCTTTCTTT. The encoded protein is CASSSLGSLNTEAFF.

This chain connects TRBV9 to TRBJ2-3; 12 positions agree with TRBD2. This CDR3 is 16 amino acids long. Germline V gene data show CDR1 as SGDLS and CDR2 as YYNGEE. V lost 0 bases and J lost 3; bases outside the gene matches: 2. CDR3 coding DNA: TGTGCCAGCAGCGTAGCGGGGACTAGCGGGACAGATACGCAGTATTTT. Translation: CASSVAGTSGTDTQYF.

The gene calls are TRBV5-1 and TRBJ2-4; TRBD1 matches at 8 bases. The CDR3 has 15 amino acids. Trimming took 5 bases from V and 4 from J; bases not matched to a gene: 8. The germline CDR1 and CDR2 sequences are SGHRS and YFSETQ. The CDR3 region has the DNA TGCGCCAGCAGATTAGACAGGGGATGGAAAAACATTCAGTACTTC. Encoded protein: CASRLDRGWKNIQYF.

This chain joins TRBV20-1 and TRBJ2-2; no clear D. V lost 3 bases to trimming and J lost 9 bases, with 8 bases between them. The germline CDR1 and CDR2 sequences are DFQATT and SNEGSKA (reference sequence). This CDR3 has 11 amino acids. CDR3 nucleotide sequence: TGCAGTGCTAGTTTGAGTCGGGAGCTGTTTTTT. It translates to CSASLSRELFF.

This rearrangement joins TRBV7-3 to TRBJ2-5; D could derive from TRBD1 or TRBD2 (7 bases each). V lost 5 bases and J 0 bases, leaving 19 bases between the germline ends. The CDR3 spans 17 residues. The germline gives CDR1 SGHTA, CDR2 FQGTGA. CDR3 nucleotides: TGTGCCAGCAGCCGCCGAGGGGGCGGGGGAAACCAAGAGACCCAGTACTTC. Translated: CASSRRGGGGNQETQYF.

The chain couples TRBV7-3 to TRBJ1-1; 7 bases are a match to TRBD1. Trimming took 3 bases from V and 5 from J; bases not matched to a gene: 3. This CDR3 region has 13 residues. The germline V gene encodes CDR1 SGHTA and CDR2 FQGTGA. The CDR3: CASSFQGVTEAFF. As DNA, the CDR3 is TGTGCCAGCAGCTTTCAGGGGGTGACTGAAGCTTTCTTT.

The rearrangement uses TRBV2 and TRBJ1-2; D gene ambiguous. In germline, CDR1 is SNHLY, CDR2 FYNNEI. Between the trimmed V and J ends, which lost 8 bases and 4 bases, there was a span of 14 bases. This CDR3 is 13 amino acids long. The CDR3 is CASSGYSVYGYTF. CDR3 coding DNA: TGTGCCAGCTCCGGGTACAGTGTCTATGGCTACACCTTC.

The chain uses TRBV2 and TRBJ1-2; 10 bases line up with TRBD1. Germline V gives CDR1 SNHLY, CDR2 FYNNEI. CDR3 length: 15 amino acids. The V segment lost 6 bases and the J segment 4 bases; nucleotides outside the gene matches: 8. The CDR3 nucleotides are TGTGCCAGCAGGGAGACTCGACAGGGGGCCTATGGCTACACCTTC. Its protein is CASRETRQGAYGYTF.

This sequence joins TRBV28 and TRBJ1-5; 7 nucleotides align to TRBD1. The CDR3 covers 17 residues. The germline CDR1 and CDR2 sequences are MDHEN and SYDVKM. V trimming: 7 bases; J trimming: 2 bases; junction bases outside the gene matches: 14. The CDR3 is CASNDKGDRFRNQPQHF. DNA for the CDR3: TGTGCCAGCAACGATAAGGGGGACAGATTCCGCAATCAGCCCCAGCATTTT.

This clone was detected once. The chain is built from TRBV7-2 and TRBJ2-7; D may be TRBD1 or TRBD2 (5 bases each). Trimming shortened V by 1 base and J by 6 bases, and 13 bases separated the two germline ends. The CDR3 is made up of 14 amino acids. Per germline, CDR1 SGHTA and CDR2 FQGNSA. The CDR3 loop reads CASSLDRGAGEQYF. The CDR3 DNA follows: TGTGCCAGCAGCTTAGATAGGGGAGCCGGCGAGCAGTACTTC. The full variable domain, rest sourced from reference TRBV7-2 and TRBJ2-7, is GAGVSQSPSNKVTEKGKDVELRCDPISGHTALYWYRQSLGQGLEFLIYFQGNSAPDKSGLPSDRFSAERTGGSVSTLTIQRTQQEDSAVYLCASSLDRGAGEQYFGPGTRLTVT.

The chain employs TRBV2 and TRBJ2-5, with TRBD1 matching 7 bases. V trimming: 5 bases; J trimming: 3 bases; junction bases outside the gene matches: 3. Germline V lookup: CDR1 SNHLY, CDR2 FYNNEI. The CDR3 totals 13 residues. The CDR3 protein is CASSTGVEETQYF. As DNA, the CDR3 is TGTGCCAGCAGTACAGGGGTAGAAGAGACCCAGTACTTC.

The chain is built from TRBV5-1 and TRBJ1-5; D is possibly TRBD1 (5 bases). Germline loops: CDR1 SGHRS, CDR2 YFSETQ. V lost 0 bases and J lost 0, with 7 bases in between. This CDR3 spans 15 amino acids. CDR3 coding DNA: TGCGCCAGCAGCTTGGAGGGGCATAGCAATCAGCCCCAGCATTTT. This encodes CASSLEGHSNQPQHF.

The chain joins TRBV30 to TRBJ2-7, with D maybe TRBD2 (6 bases). The CDR3 is 12 residues long. The germline V gene has CDR1 GTSNPN and CDR2 SVGIG (reference sequence). Trimming took off 5 bases at V and 2 bases at J, with 10 bases between the two ends. CDR3 DNA sequence: TGTGCCTGGGGGCGGGGCCCCTACGAGCAGTACTTC. It translates to CAWGRGPYEQYF.

The chain joins TRBV2 to TRBJ1-1; tentatively, D is TRBD1 (5 bases). Trimming cost V 6 bases and J 2 bases, with 10 bases left between them. Looked up from germline, CDR1 is SNHLY and CDR2 is FYNNEI. This CDR3 has 13 amino acids. This chain's CDR3 is CASRGDGNTEAFF. The CDR3 DNA is TGTGCCAGCAGGGGGGACGGCAACACTGAAGCTTTCTTT.

The chain couples TRBV25-1 to TRBJ1-1; D gene ambiguous. V dropped 5 bases and J dropped 1 base, with 8 bases sitting between them. The CDR3 loop spans 13 amino acids. Germline V gene sequence: CDR1 MGHDK, CDR2 SYGVNS. The CDR3 is CASSWAGNTEAFF. The CDR3 region has the DNA TGTGCCAGCAGTTGGGCAGGGAACACTGAAGCTTTCTTT. Filled out from reference TRBV25-1 and TRBJ1-1, the complete variable domain reads EADIYQTPRYLVIGTGKKITLECSQTMGHDKMYWYQQDPGMELHLIHYSYGVNSTEKGDLSSESTVSRIRTEHFPLTLESARPSHTSQYLCASSWAGNTEAFFGQGTRLTVV.